This is a list of T cell receptor beta chains from one sample in a study of blood T cell repertoires in COVID-19. TCRdb keeps only in-frame clones here, not all; method: immunoSEQ multiplex PCR. The table includes around 370,000 clones, under 95% detected once. Sequencing was performed on peripheral blood. The receptors were gathered from a woman aged 18-29 years who had recovered from COVID-19. CDR3s include the opening cysteine and the closing phenylalanine or tryptophan. D genes are given only for firm matches. Clone size is given for some rows only: seen once, a few or many times, or a class if the clone is expanded.

NA,TRBJ1-2,NA,TRBV19,TGTGCCAGTAGTACCGCCGGACGGGACTTCGGCTATGGCTACACCTTC,CASSTAGRDFGYGYTF
NA,TRBJ1-6,NA,TRBV2,TGTGCCAGCAATAGGGGGATTGGTTCACCCCTCCACTTT,CASNRGIGSPLHF
NA,TRBJ1-5,NA,TRBV4-1,TGCGCCAGCAGCCAAGAACCTCGACACCCAGGCTTAGACAGCAATCAGCCCCAGCATTTT,CASSQEPRHPGLDSNQPQHF
NA,TRBJ1-3,NA,TRBV11-2,TGTGCCAGCAGCTTAGCGAGGACTGGAAACACCATATATTTT,CASSLARTGNTIYF
NA,TRBJ1-2,TRBD1,TRBV6-2/TRBV6-3,TGTGCCAGCAGTTACTCGACAGGGCTAAACTATGGCTACACCTTC,CASSYSTGLNYGYTF
NA,TRBJ2-3,TRBD1,TRBV6-2/TRBV6-3,TGTGCCAGCAGTACGGGTTCGGGACAGGGAATTTCCTTTACAGATACGCAGTATTTT,CASSTGSGQGISFTDTQYF
NA,TRBJ1-5,NA,TRBV6-1,TGTGCCAGCAGTGAAGTTCCCTATCAGCCCCAGCATTTT,CASSEVPYQPQHF
NA,TRBJ1-2,NA,TRBV11-2,TGTGCCAGCAGCCTTGGACGGACAACCCATAACTATGGCTACACCTTC,CASSLGRTTHNYGYTF
NA,TRBJ2-3,TRBD1,TRBV27,TGTGCCAGCAGTTTAAGGACAGGGGGAACAGATACGCAGTATTTT,CASSLRTGGTDTQYF
once,TRBJ2-6,NA,TRBV6-2/TRBV6-3,TGTGCCAGCAGTTACTTACTGAACTCTGGGGCCAACGTCCTGACTTTC,CASSYLLNSGANVLTF
NA,TRBJ1-2,NA,TRBV19,TGTGCCAGTAGTATCTCTTCGGGGATTAACTATGGCTACACCTTC,CASSISSGINYGYTF
NA,TRBJ2-5,NA,TRBV7-8,TGTGCCAGCTCACAACATGGCGGACTAGAGACCCAGTACTTC,CASSQHGGLETQYF
NA,TRBJ2-1,NA,TRBV7-2,TGTGCCAGCAGCCCTATAGCATTCGGGTACAATGAGCAGTTCTTC,CASSPIAFGYNEQFF
NA,TRBJ2-3,TRBD2,TRBV3-1/TRBV3-2,TGTGCCAGCAGCCCCACTAGCGGGAGAGGGGTTACGCAGTATTTT,CASSPTSGRGVTQYF
once,TRBJ1-2,TRBD1,TRBV7-9,TGTGCCAGCAGCTTGGGACAGGGTGCAGGAGGAGGCTACACCTTC,CASSLGQGAGGGYTF
NA,TRBJ2-2,TRBD1,TRBV7-6,TGTGCCAGCAGCTTAGCTATACCGGGACAGGGGGGGACCGGGGAGCTGTTTTTT,CASSLAIPGQGGTGELFF
NA,TRBJ2-2,TRBD2,TRBV11-3,TGTGCCAGCAGCTCTTTGGGGCGGGAGCCGAACACCGGGGAGCTGTTTTTT,CASSSLGREPNTGELFF
NA,TRBJ1-3,NA,TRBV4-3,TGCGCCAGCAGCCAAGGAATAGGAGGGGCGAAAGGAAACACCATATATTTT,CASSQGIGGAKGNTIYF